One and the same sample provided the 2 T cell receptor beta chains below, sequenced in a study of T cell responses to AZD1222 COVID-19 vaccine. TCRdb's copy holds only in-frame clones and misses some; the assay was immunoSEQ multiplex PCR. This table has 75,000 to 100,000 clones, approximately 88% appearing once. The sequencing used peripheral blood, collected on day 0 of AZD1222 vaccination. These receptors all come from an adult in good health.

This chain connects TRBV30 to TRBJ1-6; D might be TRBD1 (5 bases). Trimming stripped 6 bases from V and 6 bases from J, with 12 bases between. CDR1 is GTSNPN and CDR2 is SVGIG in the germline V gene (reference sequence). The CDR3 length is 13 residues. CDR3 sequence reads: CACTRGRNSPLHF. CDR3 in DNA: TGTGCCTGCACCCGGGGCCGTAATTCACCCCTCCACTTT.

The rearrangement joins TRBV4-2 to TRBJ2-7; the match to TRBD1 covers 7 bases. CDR3 length: 15 amino acids. Germline V lookup: CDR1 LGHNA, CDR2 YNFKEQ. V lost 5 bases and J lost 0; bases outside the gene matches: 7. CDR3 protein: CASSYEQGNSYEQYF. CDR3 nucleotides: TGTGCCAGCAGCTACGAACAGGGGAACTCCTACGAGCAGTACTTC.